This T cell receptor (beta chain) is drawn from a study of T cell responses to AZD1222 COVID-19 vaccine. TCRdb's copy holds only in-frame clones and misses some; the assay was immunoSEQ multiplex PCR. The profile shows 150,000 to 200,000 clones, 90% to 95% of them singletons. CDR3 size: 14 residues. Germline CDR1 KGHSH, CDR2 LQKENI. V dropped 3 bases and J dropped 4 bases, with 12 bases sitting between them. The TCR was taken from an adult in good health. The material was peripheral blood, obtained on day 0 of AZD1222 vaccination. The chain carries TRBV18 and TRBJ1-2; D possibly corresponds to TRBD1 (5 bases). The CDR3 DNA follows: TGTGCCAGCTCACCCGGGACGGGGACCTATGGCTACACCTTC. Protein product: CASSPGTGTYGYTF.